This is a list of T cell receptor beta chains from one sample in a study of glioma-infiltrating T cells after dendritic cell vaccination. This table comes from immunoSEQ multiplex PCR, and its TCRdb copy is limited to in-frame clones, with some not included. The profile shows about 92,000 clones, over 75% of them singletons. The sequencing here drew on blood, taken before dendritic cell vaccination. The origin of the receptors is a human donor with glioblastoma. The CDR3 runs from the conserved cysteine through the conserved F or W. Fields, in order: J gene, clone size, V gene, D gene, CDR3 protein, CDR3 DNA. A D gene is named only where the DNA matches it firmly. For some rows the clone size is stated as once, few or many, or as a class when expanded; others skip it.

TRBJ2-7,.,TRBV6-7,.,CASSYSIFRTVGVKVSYEQYF,TGTGCCAGCAGTTACTCGATCTTTAGGACAGTGGGCGTCAAAGTCTCCTACGAGCAGTACTTC
TRBJ1-5,.,TRBV7-2,.,CASSLYSSNQPQHF,TGTGCCAGCAGCTTATACAGCAGCAATCAGCCCCAGCATTTT
TRBJ2-5,.,TRBV11-2,.,CASSRGGAAGETQYF,TGTGCCAGCAGCCGAGGGGGGGCAGCCGGAGAGACCCAGTACTTC
TRBJ2-6,.,TRBV29-1,.,CSAIEAGSGANVLTF,TGCAGCGCCATCGAGGCGGGCTCTGGGGCCAACGTCCTGACTTTC
TRBJ2-1,.,TRBV7-6,TRBD2,CASSLSRRTSGRDYNEQFF,TGTGCCAGCAGCTTATCCCGGCGGACTAGCGGGAGGGATTACAATGAGCAGTTCTTC
TRBJ2-7,.,TRBV9,.,CASSAGSGSYEQYF,TGTGCCAGCAGCGCAGGTTCAGGCAGCTACGAGCAGTACTTC
TRBJ2-1,few,TRBV7-3,.,CASSAGGEQFF,TGTGCCAGCAGCGCCGGCGGTGAGCAGTTCTTC
TRBJ2-1,.,TRBV27,.,CASSLGLGLDEQFF,TGTGCCAGCAGTTTGGGCTTGGGCCTCGATGAGCAGTTCTTC
TRBJ2-5,.,TRBV7-3,TRBD1,CASSSGDRGSQETQYF,TGTGCCAGCAGCTCTGGGGACAGGGGAAGCCAAGAGACCCAGTACTTC
TRBJ2-1,.,TRBV11-2,.,CASSSLSSVNEQFF,TGTGCCAGCAGCTCCTTGTCCTCGGTCAATGAGCAGTTCTTC
TRBJ1-2,.,TRBV7-2,.,CASSPDSGSPSYGYTF,TGTGCCAGCAGCCCGGACTCAGGATCTCCCTCCTATGGCTACACCTTC
TRBJ1-5,.,TRBV19,TRBD1,CASKWTGFYNQPQHF,TGTGCCAGCAAGTGGACAGGATTCTACAATCAGCCCCAGCATTTT
TRBJ1-2,.,TRBV28,.,CASLRDNSFVGYTF,TGTGCCAGTCTCCGGGACAACTCCTTCGTGGGCTACACCTTC
TRBJ1-1,.,TRBV7-3,.,CASSLTEGKTEAFF,TGTGCCAGCAGCTTAACGGAGGGTAAGACTGAAGCTTTCTTT
TRBJ1-2,.,TRBV28,TRBD1,CASSLSQGANYGYTF,TGTGCCAGCAGTTTATCCCAGGGGGCTAACTATGGCTACACCTTC
TRBJ2-7,.,TRBV5-4,TRBD2,CASSLAAGGLGEQYF,TGTGCCAGCAGCTTGGCGGCGGGGGGGCTGGGAGAGCAGTACTTC
TRBJ2-4,.,TRBV11-2,.,CASSLYGARNIQYF,TGTGCCAGCAGCTTGTATGGGGCGAGAAACATTCAGTACTTC
TRBJ2-7,.,TRBV7-2,.,CASSTRQGGIYEQYF,TGTGCCAGCAGCACCAGACAGGGAGGAATCTACGAGCAGTACTTC
TRBJ2-5,.,TRBV6-5,TRBD2,CASSPGGGRALAQYF,TGTGCCAGCAGCCCAGGCGGCGGGAGGGCACTGGCCCAGTACTTC
TRBJ2-7,few,TRBV5-4,TRBD2,CASSGTSYEQYF,TGTGCCAGCAGCGGGACTAGTTACGAGCAGTACTTC
TRBJ2-7,.,TRBV19,.,CASSTRTAYEQYF,TGTGCCAGTAGTACCAGGACAGCCTACGAGCAGTACTTC
TRBJ2-1,.,TRBV5-4,TRBD2,CASSFLAGGVNEQFF,TGTGCCAGCAGCTTTTTAGCGGGAGGGGTGAATGAGCAGTTCTTC
TRBJ1-4,.,TRBV2,.,CAVQGGRINEKLFF,TGTGCCGTCCAGGGCGGTCGGATTAATGAAAAACTGTTTTTT
TRBJ1-2,.,TRBV7-3,.,CASSLISTPGAGYTF,TGTGCCAGCAGCTTAATTAGCACACCAGGGGCGGGCTACACCTTC
TRBJ1-2,.,TRBV5-8,TRBD1,CASSLVTGVGTGQDYTF,TGTGCCAGCAGCTTGGTGACAGGGGTGGGAACGGGCCAAGACTACACCTTC
TRBJ2-2,.,TRBV7-3,TRBD2,CASSNSGKTGELFF,TGTGCCAGCAGCAATAGCGGGAAGACCGGGGAGCTGTTTTTT
TRBJ2-1,.,TRBV2,TRBD1,CASSEGQSSYNEQFF,TGTGCCAGCAGCGAGGGACAGAGCTCCTACAATGAGCAGTTCTTC
TRBJ2-7,.,TRBV2,TRBD2,CASSRTSGGSSYEQYF,TGTGCCAGCAGCAGGACTAGCGGAGGGAGCTCCTACGAGCAGTACTTC
TRBJ2-3,.,TRBV7-9,.,CASSLGGPGDTQYF,TGTGCCAGCAGCTTAGGAGGGCCTGGGGATACGCAGTATTTT
TRBJ2-7,.,TRBV27,.,CASKLWAGREQYF,TGTGCCAGCAAGCTGTGGGCGGGACGCGAGCAGTACTTC
TRBJ2-7,.,TRBV27,TRBD1,CASRRGTGGVYEQYF,TGTGCCAGCAGAAGGGGGACAGGGGGTGTATACGAGCAGTACTTC
TRBJ1-5,.,TRBV28,.,CASKPGGTSNQPQHF,TGTGCCAGCAAACCGGGGGGGACTAGCAATCAGCCCCAGCATTTT
TRBJ2-5,.,TRBV29-1,.,CSVAWTQQETQYF,TGCAGCGTTGCATGGACTCAACAAGAGACCCAGTACTTC
TRBJ1-3,.,TRBV7-9,.,CASSFDSSGNTIYF,TGTGCCAGCAGCTTTGACAGCTCTGGAAACACCATATATTTT
TRBJ2-3,.,TRBV6-5,TRBD1,CASSYPPGQGSDTQYF,TGTGCCAGCAGTTACCCTCCTGGACAGGGCTCAGATACGCAGTATTTT
TRBJ1-2,.,TRBV7-8,TRBD1,CASSLGQGAFGYTF,TGTGCCAGCAGCCTGGGACAGGGGGCATTTGGCTACACCTTC
TRBJ2-3,.,TRBV4-1,TRBD2,CASSQRTSGGGDTQYF,TGCGCCAGCAGCCAAAGGACTAGCGGGGGGGGAGATACGCAGTATTTT
TRBJ2-6,.,TRBV28,TRBD2,CASSLAGLAYASGANVLTF,TGTGCCAGCAGTCTTGCGGGACTAGCGTATGCCTCTGGGGCCAACGTCCTGACTTTC
TRBJ2-5,.,TRBV19,.,CASSIVYGETQYF,TGTGCCAGTAGTATTGTATACGGAGAGACCCAGTACTTC
TRBJ2-5,.,TRBV7-9,.,CASSSKETQYF,TGTGCCAGCAGCTCCAAAGAGACCCAGTACTTC
TRBJ2-7,.,TRBV19,.,CASSIGRGYSYEQYF,TGTGCCAGTAGTATCGGAAGGGGATATTCCTACGAGCAGTACTTC
TRBJ2-7,.,TRBV2,TRBD1,CASSGGTGERQYF,TGTGCCAGCAGTGGGGGGACAGGGGAAAGGCAGTACTTC
TRBJ1-5,.,TRBV28,TRBD1,CASSSRTGGGVWGNQPQHF,TGTGCCAGCAGTTCCAGAACAGGGGGCGGAGTATGGGGCAATCAGCCCCAGCATTTT
TRBJ1-5,few,TRBV6-4,TRBD1,CASSDSTGGNQPQHF,TGTGCCAGCAGTGACTCGACAGGGGGCAATCAGCCCCAGCATTTT
TRBJ1-2,.,TRBV7-9,TRBD1,CASSPLDRGRPGYTF,TGTGCCAGCAGCCCCCTGGACAGGGGGCGTCCAGGCTACACCTTC
TRBJ2-7,.,TRBV18,TRBD2,CASSPRGTSGSSYEQYF,TGTGCCAGCTCACCAAGAGGGACTAGCGGGAGCTCCTACGAGCAGTACTTC
TRBJ1-1,.,TRBV9,TRBD1,CASSFGQGNTEAFF,TGTGCCAGCAGCTTTGGACAGGGGAACACTGAAGCTTTCTTT
TRBJ2-2,once,TRBV19,.,CASSIDLSGRALGPTVVGELFF,TGTGCCAGTAGTATAGATCTATCGGGCAGGGCGTTGGGTCCGACGGTGGTCGGGGAGCTGTTTTTT
TRBJ2-1,.,TRBV30,TRBD1,CAWSTGQGNDEQFF,TGTGCCTGGAGCACGGGACAGGGGAACGATGAGCAGTTCTTC
TRBJ2-7,.,TRBV29-1,.,CSARGNEQYF,TGCAGCGCAAGGGGGAACGAGCAGTACTTC
TRBJ2-7,.,TRBV6-5,.,CASSYSLISSSYEQYF,TGTGCCAGCAGTTATAGCCTGATTTCAAGCTCCTACGAGCAGTACTTC
TRBJ1-1,.,TRBV9,TRBD1,CASSVGTGNSEAFF,TGTGCCAGCAGCGTCGGGACAGGAAACTCTGAAGCTTTCTTT
TRBJ2-5,.,TRBV11-2,.,CASSSPGGGYGAQYF,TGTGCCAGCAGCTCCCCGGGTGGGGGCTATGGGGCCCAGTACTTC
TRBJ1-4,.,TRBV15,.,CATNGGRNEKLFF,TGTGCCACCAACGGTGGGAGGAATGAAAAACTGTTTTTT
TRBJ1-5,.,TRBV19,.,CASSITGSGQPQHF,TGTGCCAGTAGTATTACCGGGAGCGGCCAGCCCCAGCATTTT
TRBJ2-7,.,TRBV9,TRBD1,CASSRSTGSYEQYF,TGTGCCAGCAGCAGATCGACAGGGTCCTACGAGCAGTACTTC
TRBJ1-4,.,TRBV7-9,TRBD1,CASSLAPATGSVEKLFF,TGTGCCAGCAGCTTAGCTCCTGCGACAGGGAGTGTTGAAAAACTGTTTTTT
TRBJ2-1,.,TRBV14,.,CASSQERASSYNEQFF,TGTGCCAGCAGCCAAGAGAGGGCGAGCTCCTACAATGAGCAGTTCTTC
TRBJ1-6,.,TRBV7-6,.,CASSLQGIDNSPLHF,TGTGCCAGCAGCTTACAGGGTATAGATAATTCACCCCTCCACTTT